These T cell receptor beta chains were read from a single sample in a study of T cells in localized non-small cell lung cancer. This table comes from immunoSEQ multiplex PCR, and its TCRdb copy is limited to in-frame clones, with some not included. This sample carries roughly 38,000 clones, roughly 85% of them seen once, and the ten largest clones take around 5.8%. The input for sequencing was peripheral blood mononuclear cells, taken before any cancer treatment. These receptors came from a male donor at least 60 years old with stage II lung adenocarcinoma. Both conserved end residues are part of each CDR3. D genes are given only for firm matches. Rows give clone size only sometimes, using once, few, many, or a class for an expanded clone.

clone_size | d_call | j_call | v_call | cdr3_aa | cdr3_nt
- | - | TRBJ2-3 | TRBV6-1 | CASRPGPDTQYF | TGTGCCAGCAGGCCGGGCCCCGATACGCAGTATTTT
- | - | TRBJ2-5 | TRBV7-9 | CASSSRGAGETQYF | TGTGCCAGCAGCTCCCGCGGGGCCGGTGAGACCCAGTACTTC
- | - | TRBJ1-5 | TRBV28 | CASIPATGSFSNQPQHF | TGTGCCAGCATCCCGGCTACAGGGAGCTTTAGCAATCAGCCCCAGCATTTT
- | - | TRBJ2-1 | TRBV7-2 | CASSPRLLQGYNEQFF | TGTGCCAGCAGCCCCCGACTGCTCCAGGGATACAATGAGCAGTTCTTC
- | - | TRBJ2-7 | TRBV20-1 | CSGHYRDEQYF | TGCAGCGGGCATTACCGGGACGAGCAGTACTTC
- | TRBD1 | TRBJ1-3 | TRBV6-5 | CASSYGQGADTIYF | TGTGCCAGCAGTTACGGACAGGGGGCTGACACCATATATTTT
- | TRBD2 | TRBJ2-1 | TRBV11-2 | CASNRLAVYDEQFF | TGTGCCAGCAACCGACTAGCCGTCTACGATGAGCAGTTCTTC
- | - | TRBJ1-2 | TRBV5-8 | CASSLPGPPNYGYTF | TGTGCCAGCAGCCTCCCCGGGCCTCCTAACTATGGCTACACCTTC
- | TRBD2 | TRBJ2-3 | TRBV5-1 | CASSFLAGGGDTQYF | TGCGCCAGCAGCTTCCTAGCGGGAGGCGGGGATACGCAGTATTTT
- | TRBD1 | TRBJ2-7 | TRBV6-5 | CASKSVRGSHEQYF | TGTGCCAGCAAGTCCGTCAGGGGGTCCCACGAGCAGTACTTC
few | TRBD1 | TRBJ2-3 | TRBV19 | CASSRPGQGIDTQYF | TGTGCCAGTAGTAGGCCGGGACAGGGAATAGATACGCAGTATTTT
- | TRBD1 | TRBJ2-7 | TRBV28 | CASSLPGTGAYEQYF | TGTGCCAGCAGTCTCCCCGGGACAGGGGCCTACGAGCAGTACTTC
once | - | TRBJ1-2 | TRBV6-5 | CASGQWTFNYGYTF | TGTGCCAGCGGCCAGTGGACCTTCAACTATGGCTACACCTTC
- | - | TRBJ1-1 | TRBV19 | CATARANTEAFF | TGTGCCACCGCGCGGGCGAACACTGAAGCTTTCTTT
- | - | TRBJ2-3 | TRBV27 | CASSLIQGSSVADTQYF | TGTGCCAGCAGTTTAATTCAAGGCTCCTCGGTAGCAGATACGCAGTATTTT
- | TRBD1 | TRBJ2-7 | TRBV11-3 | CASSLRQGSPYEQYF | TGTGCCAGCAGCTTACGACAGGGGTCACCCTACGAGCAGTACTTC
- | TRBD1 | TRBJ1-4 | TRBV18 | CASSRETGAPAKLFF | TGTGCCAGCTCACGGGAAACAGGGGCACCTGCAAAACTGTTTTTT
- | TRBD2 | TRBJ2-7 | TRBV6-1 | CASSEGGGWWTSYEQYF | TGTGCCAGCAGTGAAGGGGGGGGTTGGTGGACTTCCTACGAGCAGTACTTC
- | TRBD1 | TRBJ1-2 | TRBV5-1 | CASSYDRVYGYTF | TGCGCCAGCAGCTACGACAGGGTGTATGGCTACACCTTC
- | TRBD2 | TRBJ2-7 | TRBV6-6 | CASKAGGMYEQYF | TGTGCCAGTAAAGCGGGAGGGATGTACGAGCAGTACTTC
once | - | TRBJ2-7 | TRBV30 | CAWRPGSNPSYEQYF | TGTGCCTGGCGCCCTGGCTCCAACCCCTCCTACGAGCAGTACTTC
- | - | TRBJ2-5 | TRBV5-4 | CASSELGKQTQYF | TGTGCCAGCAGCGAGTTAGGGAAACAGACCCAGTACTTC
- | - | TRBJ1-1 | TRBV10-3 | CAIGSLGADTEAFF | TGTGCCATCGGAAGTCTGGGGGCGGACACTGAAGCTTTCTTT
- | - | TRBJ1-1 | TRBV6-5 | CASSYHQGNTEAFF | TGTGCCAGCAGTTACCACCAGGGGAACACTGAAGCTTTCTTT
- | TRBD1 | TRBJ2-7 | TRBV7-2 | CASSRSGGEYEQYF | TGTGCCAGCAGCCGTTCAGGGGGCGAGTACGAGCAGTACTTC
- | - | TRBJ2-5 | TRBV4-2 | CASSQDPRGGETQYF | TGTGCCAGCAGCCAAGATCCCAGGGGGGGGGAGACCCAGTACTTC
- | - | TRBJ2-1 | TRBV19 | CASSPGSSAYNEQFF | TGTGCCAGTAGCCCAGGGAGTAGCGCCTACAATGAGCAGTTCTTC
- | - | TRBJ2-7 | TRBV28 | CASSQEGYEQYF | TGTGCCAGCAGTCAGGAGGGCTACGAGCAGTACTTC